This TCR beta chain was sequenced during a study of CD8 T cells in ankylosing spondylitis. Study-level points and caveats: For ankylosing spondylitis blood, a TCR beta motif of about eight highly homologous variants appeared characteristic. Within peripheral blood, clones linked to disease were CD8+ and relatively rare. Both synovial fluid and blood in reactive arthritis had previously been reported to carry some motif variants.

In TCRdb, the 5' RACE reads were re-called with MiXCR into one record per CDR3 protein. Of roughly 490,000 distinct CDR3 sequences listed, approximately 5.3% are singletons. As for this clonotype: Its antigen is as yet unknown.

CDR1 is MNHEY and CDR2 is SMNVEV in the germline V gene (reference sequence). J lost 1 base, V lost 2 bases, and 16 bases had no gene match. The CDR3 sequence is 20 residues long. The TCR was taken from a male donor with ankylosing spondylitis. The chain recombines TRBV27 with TRBJ2-3; 9 positions agree with TRBD2. Sequencing was performed on blood, either unsorted or a sorted T cell fraction (not recorded which). For the CDR3, the DNA is TGTGCCAGCAGTTTAAGTCGTCTAGCGGGAACCAGACCCCGCACAGATACGCAGTATTTT. Protein sequence: CASSLSRLAGTRPRTDTQYF.